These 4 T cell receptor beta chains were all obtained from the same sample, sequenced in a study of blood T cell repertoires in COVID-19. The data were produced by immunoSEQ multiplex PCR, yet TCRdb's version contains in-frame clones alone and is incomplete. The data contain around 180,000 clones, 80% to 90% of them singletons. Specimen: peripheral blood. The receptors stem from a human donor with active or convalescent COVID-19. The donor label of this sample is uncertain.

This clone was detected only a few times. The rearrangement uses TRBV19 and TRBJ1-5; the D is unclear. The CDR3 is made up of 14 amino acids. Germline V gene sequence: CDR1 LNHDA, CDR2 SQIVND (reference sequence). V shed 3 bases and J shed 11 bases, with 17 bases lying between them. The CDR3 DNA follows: TGTGCCAGTAGTATGGTGTCGGGAGACCTGTCCCAGCATTTT. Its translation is CASSMVSGDLSQHF.

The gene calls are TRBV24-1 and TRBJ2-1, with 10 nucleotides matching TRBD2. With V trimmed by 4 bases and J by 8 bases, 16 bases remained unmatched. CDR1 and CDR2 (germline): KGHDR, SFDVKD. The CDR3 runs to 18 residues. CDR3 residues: CATSDFGDSGRYNDEQFF. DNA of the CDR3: TGTGCCACCAGTGACTTCGGGGATAGCGGGAGGTATAACGATGAGCAGTTCTTC.

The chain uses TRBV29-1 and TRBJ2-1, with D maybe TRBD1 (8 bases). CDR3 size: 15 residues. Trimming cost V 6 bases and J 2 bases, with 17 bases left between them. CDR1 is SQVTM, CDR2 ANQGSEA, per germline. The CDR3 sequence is CSVSGQGGPYNEQFF. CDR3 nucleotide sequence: TGCAGCGTCTCCGGACAGGGAGGGCCCTACAATGAGCAGTTCTTC.

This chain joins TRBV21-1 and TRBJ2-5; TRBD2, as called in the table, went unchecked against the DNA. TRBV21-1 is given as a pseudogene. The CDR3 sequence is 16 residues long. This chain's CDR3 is CASSKRVAGESETQYF. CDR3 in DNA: TGTGCCAGCAGCAAACGGGTAGCGGGAGAGTCAGAGACCCAGTACTTC.